This passage covers 19 T cell receptor beta chains from one sample sequenced in a study of shared clonotypes between healthy human individuals. Sequencing was performed with immunoSEQ multiplex PCR; in TCRdb, only in-frame clones are kept and a portion is missing. The top ten hold about 10% of the sample, which has around 340,000 clones, roughly 70% seen once. Input material: memory CD4+ T cells sorted from blood. Subset of the sample: CD45RA-negative fraction. The origin of the receptors is a man aged 30 to 39 in good health.

This clone was seen a single time. V gene TRBV10-2 combines with J gene TRBJ2-4, with D perhaps TRBD2 (6 bases). CDR1 is WSHSY, CDR2 SAAADI, per germline. The ends were cut back, 2 bases at V and 2 bases at J, with 7 bases in the middle. The CDR3 length is 14 residues. CDR3 sequence (DNA): TGCGCCAGCAGTGAGGGGGGGACCAAAAACATTCAGTACTTC. Protein sequence: CASSEGGTKNIQYF.

The J gene is TRBJ1-1, the V gene TRBV7-2; D is undetermined. With 5 bases removed from V and 4 bases from J, the gap between germline ends came to 14 bases. The CDR3 has 14 residues. Germline V gene lookup returns CDR1 SGHTA and CDR2 FQGNSA. For the CDR3, the DNA is TGTGCCAGCAGCGCACAGATCCGGGGCACTGAAGCTTTCTTT. Protein: CASSAQIRGTEAFF.

The chain joins TRBV7-9 to TRBJ2-5; TRBD2 aligns across 9 bases. The V gene's germline CDR1 is SEHNR and CDR2 FQNEAQ (reference sequence). Trimming at V came to 2 bases and at J to 5 bases, leaving 0 bases not matched to a gene. CDR3 length equals 13 residues. The CDR3 spells CASSLTSGETQYF. The CDR3 nucleotides are TGTGCCAGCAGCTTAACTAGCGGGGAGACCCAGTACTTC.

This clone was observed a handful of times. V and J are TRBV5-1 and TRBJ1-2; the match to TRBD1 covers 7 bases. The CDR3 consists of 14 residues. V was pared by 4 bases and J by 4 bases, with 7 bases of the junction left unmatched. Germline lookup yields CDR1 SGHRS and CDR2 YFSETQ. In nucleotides, the CDR3 is TGCGCCAGCAGCGACGGCGGGACAGCCTATGGCTACACCTTC. Translating it yields CASSDGGTAYGYTF.

The genes are TRBV2 and TRBJ1-4, with TRBD1 as a possible D gene (6 bases). The V gene lost 6 bases and the J gene lost 4 bases, with 18 bases spanning the gap. The CDR3 runs 16 residues. CDR1 is SNHLY, CDR2 FYNNEI, per germline. The CDR3 region has the DNA TGTGCCAGCAGCGGACAGTCAAAGGCGGGTAATGAAAAACTGTTTTTT. It encodes CASSGQSKAGNEKLFF.

This chain uses TRBV11-2 with TRBJ1-2, with a tentative D call TRBD1 (6 bases). The germline V gene encodes CDR1 SGHAT and CDR2 FQNNGV. V was trimmed by 5 bases and J by 1 base, leaving 8 bases between them. CDR3 size: 13 residues. CDR3: CASSPGVNYGYTF. The CDR3 bases are TGTGCCAGCAGCCCAGGGGTTAACTATGGCTACACCTTC.

The J gene is TRBJ1-5, the V gene TRBV6-1; 7 nucleotides align to TRBD1. The CDR3 covers 16 residues. With 5 bases clipped from V and 9 bases from J, the junction kept 16 bases outside the gene matches. Germline CDR1 is MNHNS and CDR2 is SASEGT. The CDR3 DNA reads TGTGCCAGCAGTAAAGGGGGAGGGACAGCTTCCCCGCCCCAGCATTTT. This gives the protein CASSKGGGTASPPQHF.

The gene calls are TRBV18 and TRBJ1-4; D possibly corresponds to TRBD1 (5 bases). CDR3 length: 12 amino acids. V lost 4 bases and J 14 bases, leaving 14 bases between the germline ends. Germline assignment: CDR1 KGHSH and CDR2 LQKENI. The CDR3 coding sequence is TGTGCCAGCTCACGCGGGCCCGAGGGGCTGTTTTTT. Translation gives CASSRGPEGLFF.

The chain has TRBV7-2 and TRBJ2-3; D unresolved. CDR3 length equals 14 residues. Germline values: CDR1 SGHTA, CDR2 FQGNSA. The V and J ends lost 0 bases and 4 bases respectively, with 8 bases between them. The CDR3 loop is CASSLAWGADTQYF. CDR3 nucleotide sequence: TGTGCCAGCAGCTTAGCCTGGGGTGCAGATACGCAGTATTTT.

This sequence joins TRBV7-3 and TRBJ2-2; 8 bases are a match to TRBD2. V trimming: 3 bases; J trimming: 5 bases; junction bases outside the gene matches: 2. Germline values: CDR1 SGHTA, CDR2 FQGTGA. CDR3 size: 14 residues. The CDR3: CASSFGRDTGELFF. In DNA, the CDR3 is TGTGCCAGCAGCTTCGGGAGGGATACCGGGGAGCTGTTTTTT.

The chain carries TRBV10-3 and TRBJ1-5; TRBD1 agrees at 9 bases. The CDR3 totals 15 residues. Germline CDR1 reads ENHRY; CDR2 reads SYGVKD. The junction had 5 bases not matched to a gene; V was cut back by 5 bases and J by 3 bases. CDR3 sequence: CAISTGTGSNQPQHF. DNA for the CDR3: TGTGCCATCAGTACCGGGACAGGGTCCAATCAGCCCCAGCATTTT.

The chain has TRBV27 and TRBJ2-2, with a weak D call TRBD1 (5 bases). Germline assignment: CDR1 MNHEY and CDR2 SMNVEV (reference sequence). CDR3 size: 15 residues. With 6 bases removed from V and 0 bases from J, the gap between germline ends came to 11 bases. The CDR3 here is CASSHTTANTGELFF. In nucleotides, the CDR3 is TGTGCCAGCAGCCATACGACAGCGAACACCGGGGAGCTGTTTTTT.

This chain connects TRBV29-1 to TRBJ2-7; 7 bases are shared with TRBD2. CDR1 is SQVTM and CDR2 is ANQGSEA in the germline V gene. The CDR3 spans 12 residues. The J segment lost 6 bases and the V segment lost 4 bases, leaving 6 bases of the junction unmatched. The CDR3 DNA reads as TGCAGCGTTGGGGGCGGGAGTGTCGAGCAGTACTTC. This encodes CSVGGGSVEQYF.

This chain uses TRBV19 with TRBJ2-5, with TRBD1 identical over 7 bases. Germline V CDR1 and CDR2: LNHDA, SQIVND (reference sequence). V gave up 3 bases and J gave up 7 bases; unmatched junction bases: 14. The CDR3 is 16 residues long. The CDR3: CASSIVTGSGFGTQYF. The CDR3 DNA is TGTGCCAGTAGTATTGTGACAGGGTCGGGATTTGGGACCCAGTACTTC.

This chain connects TRBV5-8 to TRBJ2-1, with D possibly called TRBD1 or TRBD2 (7 bases each). V lost 4 bases and J lost 8, with 25 bases in between. The CDR3 covers 17 residues. CDR1 is SGHTS, CDR2 YDEGEE, per germline. The CDR3 sequence: CASSPEQGRTRIDEQFF. CDR3 in DNA: TGTGCCAGCAGCCCGGAACAGGGGCGGACTAGAATCGATGAGCAGTTCTTC.

The V and J genes are TRBV7-9 and TRBJ1-4, with a possible D match to TRBD1 (5 bases). Per the germline V gene, CDR1 is SEHNR and CDR2 is FQNEAQ (reference sequence). The CDR3 is 13 amino acids. V was shortened by 5 bases and J by 2 bases, with 6 bases between the two germline ends. CDR3 protein: CASSGGTNEKLFF. CDR3 nucleotides: TGTGCCAGCAGCGGGGGGACTAATGAAAAACTGTTTTTT.

The genes are TRBV5-4 and TRBJ2-4; D might be TRBD2 (5 bases). V was shortened by 4 bases and J by 6 bases, with 20 bases between the two germline ends. The length of the CDR3 is 16 residues. Germline V gene data show CDR1 as SGHNT and CDR2 as YYREEE (reference sequence). CDR3 DNA: TGTGCCAGCAGCCCGACTGGTCCCGGGGTTGGAAACATTCAGTACTTC. Translated, it gives CASSPTGPGVGNIQYF.

This chain's CDR3 is CASSLHAGGPFNEQFF. In nucleotides, the CDR3 is TGTGCCAGCAGCCTTCATGCGGGAGGGCCGTTCAATGAGCAGTTCTTC. The V and J genes are TRBV14 and TRBJ2-1; 9 nucleotides line up with TRBD2. The germline V gene has CDR1 SGHDN and CDR2 FVKESK. This CDR3 has 16 amino acids. V lost 4 bases and J lost 6; bases outside the gene matches: 10.

This clone was observed a handful of times. This chain links TRBV11-2 with TRBJ2-2; D unresolved. Germline CDR1 SGHAT, CDR2 FQNNGV. This CDR3 contains 15 residues. The germline V and J ends were trimmed by 4 bases and 0 bases, with 9 bases remaining between them. The CDR3 spells CASSSHRTNTGELFF. In nucleotides, the CDR3 is TGTGCCAGCAGCTCACATCGGACGAACACCGGGGAGCTGTTTTTT.